This T cell receptor (beta chain) was identified in a study of CD8+ T cells in alopecia areata. Turning to the study itself: Treated patients received oral tofacitinib, 5 to 10 mg twice daily. Broader study findings: Against the mouse data, patients shared TCRs less clearly, possibly for HLA reasons. Clonality exceeded that of normal scalp in lesional scalp, most notably in alopecia totalis/universalis.

The authors extracted RNA and reverse transcribed it into cDNA as the sequencing template. The table came from immunoSEQ multiplex PCR; TCRdb's copy has only in-frame clones and leaves some out. Among some 51,000 clones listed, almost 97% were seen once. Peripheral blood and lesional scalp punch biopsies were taken from alopecia areata patients. The germline CDR1 and CDR2 sequences are SGHDN and FVKESK. The V segment lost 4 bases and the J segment 7 bases; nucleotides outside the gene matches: 10. The CDR3 length is 15 residues. Remarks on this clone: Its matching antigen is unknown.

The receptor comes from a human donor with alopecia areata. The source was CD8+ T cells sorted from blood, collected at week 0. The V call is TRBV14, the J call TRBJ2-3; the match to TRBD1 covers 8 bases. The CDR3 loop reads CASSPDRARWNTQYF. Here the CDR3 DNA reads TGTGCCAGCAGCCCGGACAGGGCAAGATGGAATACGCAGTATTTT.